The T cell receptor beta chain described here comes from a study of T cell responses to AZD1222 COVID-19 vaccine. Study-wide points: Females outnumbered males among donors, who were mostly white British; clonal diversity was possibly underestimated. Nearly half of spike-specific TCRs reportedly go after variant regions that carry no mutations.

The table came from immunoSEQ multiplex PCR; TCRdb's copy has only in-frame clones and leaves some out. This sample yields 90,000 to 110,000 clones, of which about 90% are seen a single time; roughly 7% belongs to the top ten. V was shortened by 1 base and J by 11 bases, with 15 bases between the two germline ends. From germline, CDR1 is SGHRS and CDR2 YFSETQ. This CDR3 spans 14 amino acids. Comments on this clone: Its antigen is still unknown.

The chain employs TRBV5-1 and TRBJ1-4; tentative D call: TRBD1 (6 bases). The source was peripheral blood, collected on day 0 of AZD1222 vaccination. The receptor was derived from an adult in good health. The DNA of the CDR3 is TGCGCCAGCAGCTTGTTTATTGGACAGTTCAAACTGTTTTTT. This gives the protein CASSLFIGQFKLFF.